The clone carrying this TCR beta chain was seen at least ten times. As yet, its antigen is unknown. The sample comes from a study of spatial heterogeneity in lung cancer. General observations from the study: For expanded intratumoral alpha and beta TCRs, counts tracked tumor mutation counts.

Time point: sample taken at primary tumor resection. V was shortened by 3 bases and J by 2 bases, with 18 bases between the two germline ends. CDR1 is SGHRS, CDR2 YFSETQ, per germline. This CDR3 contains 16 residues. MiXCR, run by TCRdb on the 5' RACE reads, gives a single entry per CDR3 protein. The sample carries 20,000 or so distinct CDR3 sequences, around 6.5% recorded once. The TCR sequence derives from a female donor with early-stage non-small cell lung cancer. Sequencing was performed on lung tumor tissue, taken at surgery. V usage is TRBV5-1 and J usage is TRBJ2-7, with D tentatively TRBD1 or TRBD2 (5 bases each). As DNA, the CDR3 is TGCGCCAGCAGCTCCTACCGGGACGTCGGAACCTACGAGCAGTACTTC. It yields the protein CASSSYRDVGTYEQYF.